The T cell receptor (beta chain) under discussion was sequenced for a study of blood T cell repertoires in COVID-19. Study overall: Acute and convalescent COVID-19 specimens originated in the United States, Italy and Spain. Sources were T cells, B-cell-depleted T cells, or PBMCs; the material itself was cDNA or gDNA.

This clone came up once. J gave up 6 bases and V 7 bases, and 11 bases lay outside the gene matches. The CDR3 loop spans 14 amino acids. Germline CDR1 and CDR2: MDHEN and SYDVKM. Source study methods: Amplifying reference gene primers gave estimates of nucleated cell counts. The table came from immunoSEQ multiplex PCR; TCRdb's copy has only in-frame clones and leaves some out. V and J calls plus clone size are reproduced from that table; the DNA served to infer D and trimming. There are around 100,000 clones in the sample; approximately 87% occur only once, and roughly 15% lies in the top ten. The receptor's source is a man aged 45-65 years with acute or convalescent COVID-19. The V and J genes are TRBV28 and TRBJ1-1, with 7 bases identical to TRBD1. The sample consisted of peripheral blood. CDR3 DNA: TGTGCCAGCACCCTAACAGGGGTACGGTCTGAAGCTTTCTTT. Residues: CASTLTGVRSEAFF.